This T cell receptor beta chain is drawn from a study of blood T cells in healthy people across ages. CDR3 length: 15 amino acids. V was shortened by 5 bases and J by 2 bases, with 10 bases between the two germline ends. Germline CDR1 SGHTA, CDR2 FQGNSA. A J-beta primer mix and a sample-barcoded 5' primer were used in a second PCR of roughly 6 to 11 cycles. TCRdb itself ran the 5' RACE reads through MiXCR, one entry per CDR3 protein. Of around 820,000 distinct CDR3 sequences listed, roughly 25% were seen once; the top ten hold under 4.5%. Each donor had around 9.8 milliliters of peripheral blood drawn. This clonotype was seen many times. The same specimen was also included in a second study, on T cells of mothers and their children. According to that study: The study recruited three healthy Caucasian mothers and their six children as donors. Extracted RNA, in its entirety, went into cDNA synthesis at 1.5 ug per 15 ul. For each mother, over 8 million TCR beta CDR3 reads were obtained, and for each child, 2.5 million to 3 million.

The sample consisted of blood. This receptor was obtained from a boy between 10 and 17 years old in good health. The rearrangement joins TRBV7-2 to TRBJ2-6, with unresolved D. The DNA of the CDR3 is TGTGCCAGCAGCCCGCATCGGCCTGGGGCCAACGTCCTGACTTTC. It is translated as CASSPHRPGANVLTF. The variable domain in full, completed from reference TRBV7-2 and TRBJ2-6, reads GAGVSQSPSNKVTEKGKDVELRCDPISGHTALYWYRQSLGQGLEFLIYFQGNSAPDKSGLPSDRFSAERTGGSVSTLTIQRTQQEDSAVYLCASSPHRPGANVLTFGAGSRLTVL.